One sample yielded the 8 T cell receptor beta chains listed below, sequenced in a study of cytomegalovirus exposure and HLA in healthy donors listed by TCRdb under 2017. The receptor library was made with the immunoSEQ multiplex PCR assay. For the multiplex PCR, a mixture combining 60 forward primers for TCR Vbeta segments and 13 reverse primers for TCR Jbeta segments was used. In TCRdb, the immuneACCESS table is reduced to in-frame sequences with V and J assigned. These tables do not hold every clone; where another copy was compared, an unresolved V gene accounts for under half, and the others remain unexplained. This sample lists around 50,000 clones; around three fifths were detected once. Of the sample, 12% falls within the top ten clones. The sequencing sample was made of PBMCs. These receptors were collected from a human donor in good health.

This clone was seen once. V usage is TRBV19 and J usage is TRBJ1-1; D perhaps matches TRBD1 (6 bases). CDR3 size: 13 residues. The germline V gene has CDR1 LNHDA and CDR2 SQIVND (reference sequence). V lost 6 bases, J lost 1 base, and 9 bases lay in between. The CDR3 sequence: CASSTGQNTEAFF. CDR3 sequence (DNA): TGTGCCAGTAGCACGGGACAGAACACTGAAGCTTTCTTT.

The sample holds a few counts of this clone. V gene TRBV7-9 combines with J gene TRBJ1-1; D perhaps matches TRBD1 (5 bases). The CDR3 is 15 residues long. Germline CDR1 and CDR2: SEHNR and FQNEAQ (reference sequence). The V end was cut by 5 bases, the J end by 1 base, with 14 bases between. The CDR3 region is CASSPGVVGNTEAFF. The CDR3 DNA reads TGTGCCAGCAGCCCGGGGGTTGTGGGGAACACTGAAGCTTTCTTT.

J is TRBJ2-5 and V is TRBV18; 8 bases are shared with TRBD1. After removal of 5 bases from V and 4 bases from J, the junction contained 3 bases not matched to a gene. The CDR3 is made up of 13 amino acids. CDR1 KGHSH and CDR2 LQKENI come from the germline V gene. CDR3 loop: CASSVGQGETQYF. The CDR3 nucleotides read TGTGCCAGCTCAGTTGGACAGGGAGAGACCCAGTACTTC.

The rearrangement uses TRBV19 and TRBJ2-2, with 11 positions matching TRBD1. V lost 6 bases to trimming and J lost 5 bases; unmatched junction nucleotides: 5. The CDR3 is 15 residues long. Germline V gene sequence: CDR1 LNHDA, CDR2 SQIVND (reference sequence). The CDR3 protein is CASRAGTGGTGELFF. The DNA for the CDR3 is TGTGCCAGTAGAGCCGGGACAGGGGGGACCGGGGAGCTGTTTTTT.

The CDR3 region has the DNA TGTGCCAGCACCAAATACGGGGGCAATCAGCCCCAGCATTTT. Translating gives CASTKYGGNQPQHF. The chain links TRBV6-5 to TRBJ1-5; D ambiguous. V was pared by 7 bases and J by 2 bases, with 12 bases between. The CDR3 covers 14 residues. The V gene's germline CDR1 is MNHEY and CDR2 SVGAGI.

This clone was seen a few times. The chain has TRBV15 and TRBJ2-3; 12 bases align to TRBD2. Per the germline V gene, CDR1 is LNHNV and CDR2 is YYDKDF (reference sequence). The CDR3 is 17 amino acids. V was pared by 3 bases and J by 2 bases, with 6 bases of the junction left unmatched. This chain's CDR3 is CATSSGGLAGTTDTQYF. In DNA form, the CDR3 reads TGTGCCACCAGCAGTGGAGGACTAGCGGGGACCACAGATACGCAGTATTTT.

This clone has just one count. This chain joins TRBV29-1 and TRBJ2-7; TRBD1 might be the D (5 bases). CDR3 size: 13 residues. V lost 4 bases and J 4 bases, leaving 14 bases between the germline ends. Germline CDR1 SQVTM, CDR2 ANQGSEA. CDR3 nucleotide sequence: TGCAGCGTTGGGGTGGCAGGGCGGTACGAGCAGTACTTC. This sequence encodes CSVGVAGRYEQYF.

This sequence joins TRBV30 and TRBJ2-3; 8 bases are a match to TRBD2. Germline assignment: CDR1 GTSNPN and CDR2 SVGIG (reference sequence). Trimming at V came to 5 bases and at J to 6 bases, leaving 10 bases not matched to a gene. The CDR3 runs to 14 residues. CDR3 residues: CAWDGGAPGDTQYF. As DNA, the CDR3 is TGTGCCTGGGACGGGGGGGCACCCGGGGATACGCAGTATTTT. Full variable domain (outside the CDR3, taken from reference TRBV30 and TRBJ2-3): SQTIHQWPATLVQPVGSPLSLECTVEGTSNPNLYWYRQAAGRGLQLLFYSVGIGQISSEVPQNLSASRPQDRQFILSSKKLLLSDSGFYLCAWDGGAPGDTQYFGPGTRLTVL.